Listed below are T cell receptor beta chains from one sample, sequenced in a study of T-cell reconstitution after alpha-beta-depleted transplantation in children. One entry per CDR3 protein results from TCRdb running MiXCR on the PCR reads. This table holds about 98,000 distinct CDR3 sequences, about a quarter found once. The sample was PBMCs, taken before TCRalphabeta/CD19-depleted stem cell transplant. These receptors all stem from a boy between 2 and 10 years old with acute lymphoblastic leukemia, due to receive a stem cell transplant. Both conserved end residues are part of each CDR3. Fields, in order: J gene, V gene, CDR3 length, CDR3 protein.

TRBJ2-7 TRBV11-2 16 CASSWPSGRVTGEQYF
TRBJ2-2 TRBV27 14 CASSGTSNTGELFF
TRBJ2-3 TRBV7-3 13 CASSTRTRDTQYF
TRBJ1-3 TRBV15 13 CARGRYSGNTIYF
TRBJ2-2 TRBV3-1 16 CASSPLAEVNTGELFF
TRBJ2-7 TRBV20-1 11 CSVGTTYEQYF
TRBJ2-7 TRBV5-1 13 CASSPGQGHEQYF
TRBJ2-1 TRBV6-2/TRBV6-3 15 CASTPYPSELNEQFF
TRBJ2-6 TRBV21-1 18 CASRRPALLSSGANVLTF
TRBJ2-5 TRBV24-1 16 CATSDPGTSGQETQYF
TRBJ1-1 TRBV6-5 14 CASSYSEGAGKAFF
TRBJ1-1 TRBV5-8 14 CASSLVSGVTEAFF
TRBJ2-7 TRBV30 15 CAWSLTGTSGEEQYF
TRBJ1-2 TRBV7-2 16 CASSRPTGMGAYGYTF
TRBJ1-3 TRBV14 13 CASSLALGNTIYF
TRBJ2-1 TRBV4-1 14 CASSLRPRGYEQFF